A single sample is the source of the 20 T cell receptor beta chains below, sequenced in a study of cytomegalovirus exposure and HLA in healthy donors. This PCR relied on a set of 60 Vbeta primers and 13 Jbeta primers. The protocol was immunoSEQ multiplex PCR, while the TCRdb copy is restricted to in-frame clones and leaves out a portion. The table has 120,000 or so clones, around 72% seen once; the top ten hold approximately 3.5%. Input material: PBMCs. Every receptor here comes from a man aged 25 to 45 in good health and CMV-seronegative.

This clone was picked up one time. The gene calls are TRBV28 and TRBJ2-1, with 9 nucleotides matching TRBD2. This CDR3 is built from 17 residues. The ends lost 2 bases at V and 9 bases at J; junction bases unmatched: 14. Germline values: CDR1 MDHEN, CDR2 SYDVKM. The CDR3 spells CASSLLGAGGPTLEQFF. CDR3 in DNA: TGTGCCAGCAGTTTACTGGGCGCGGGGGGGCCAACTCTTGAGCAGTTCTTC.

This sequence joins TRBV6-4 and TRBJ2-5, with a weak D call TRBD1 (5 bases). From germline, CDR1 is MRHNA and CDR2 SNTAGT. Trimming pared 6 bases from V and 0 bases from J, leaving 20 bases between. This CDR3 is 17 amino acids long. CDR3 loop: CASRYFPGRVDQETQYF. DNA of the CDR3: TGTGCCAGCAGATATTTCCCCGGCAGGGTAGACCAAGAGACCCAGTACTTC.

V and J are TRBV7-9 and TRBJ2-1; maybe TRBD2 (6 bases). Germline V lookup: CDR1 SEHNR, CDR2 FQNEAQ (reference sequence). With 1 base removed from V and 7 bases from J, the gap between germline ends came to 14 bases. This CDR3 is built from 15 residues. As DNA, the CDR3 is TGTGCCAGCAGCTTAGGTGCTCCCCGGGGGAATGAGCAGTTCTTC. It yields the protein CASSLGAPRGNEQFF. Using reference TRBV7-9 and TRBJ2-1 for the parts outside the CDR3, the full variable domain is DTGVSQNPRHKITKRGQNVTFRCDPISEHNRLYWYRQTLGQGPEFLTYFQNEAQLEKSRLLSDRFSAERPKGSFSTLEIQRTEQGDSAMYLCASSLGAPRGNEQFFGPGTRLTVL.

This sequence joins TRBV7-3 and TRBJ2-7; 8 bases match TRBD1. The CDR3 runs 14 residues. In germline, CDR1 is SGHTA, CDR2 FQGTGA. With V trimmed by 5 bases and J by 5 bases, 8 bases remained unmatched. The CDR3, as DNA: TGTGCCAGCAGCCGGACCGGACAGGGCCACGAGCAGTACTTC. Translating it yields CASSRTGQGHEQYF.

This clone was seen a single time. This chain connects TRBV28 to TRBJ2-2; D remains unclear. Trimming removed 4 bases from V and 0 bases from J, with 15 bases in between. The CDR3 consists of 17 residues. In germline, CDR1 is MDHEN, CDR2 SYDVKM. The CDR3 reads CASSYPPTTANTGELFF. DNA of the CDR3: TGTGCCAGCAGTTACCCCCCGACCACAGCGAACACCGGGGAGCTGTTTTTT.

This chain uses TRBV4-3 with TRBJ2-1; 9 bases are shared with TRBD1. The CDR3 has 16 amino acids. The J segment lost 9 bases and the V segment lost 0 bases, leaving 9 bases of the junction unmatched. Germline V gene lookup returns CDR1 LGHNA and CDR2 YSLEER. In DNA, the CDR3 is TGCGCCAGCAGCCAAGAACCGGGACAGGGCCAGTTTGAGCAGTTCTTC. Amino acid sequence: CASSQEPGQGQFEQFF.

This CDR3 reads CASRPQGASGANVLTF. The DNA of the CDR3 is TGCGCCAGCAGACCCCAGGGGGCGTCTGGGGCCAACGTCCTGACTTTC. V is TRBV5-1 and J is TRBJ2-6, with 8 bases identical to TRBD1. The CDR3 extends over 16 amino acids. Germline CDR1 is SGHRS and CDR2 is YFSETQ. Losses at the gene ends were 5 bases for V and 1 base for J; bases not matched to a gene: 5.

The J gene is TRBJ2-4, the V gene TRBV4-3, with a weak D call TRBD2 (6 bases). The V end was cut by 1 base, the J end by 6 bases, with 13 bases between. The germline CDR1 and CDR2 sequences are LGHNA and YSLEER. The CDR3 is 15 residues long. The DNA of the CDR3 is TGCGCCAGCAGCCAAGGGGGGGTAGTAAGAAACATTCAGTACTTC. Encoded protein: CASSQGGVVRNIQYF.

The rearrangement joins TRBV30 to TRBJ1-2, with unresolved D. The germline CDR1 and CDR2 sequences are GTSNPN and SVGIG (reference sequence). V was shortened by 0 bases and J by 10 bases, with 12 bases between the two germline ends. The CDR3 totals 12 residues. The CDR3 DNA follows: TGTGCCTGGAGTGTCGGCCCGGGGAACTACACCTTC. It translates to CAWSVGPGNYTF.

Here the CDR3 reads CASSSHRDVGTEAFF. The DNA for the CDR3 is TGTGCCAGCAGCTCCCACAGGGATGTGGGGACTGAAGCTTTCTTT. This chain links TRBV7-9 with TRBJ1-1; a possible D gene is TRBD1 (6 bases). The V end lost 4 bases, the J end lost 5 bases, and 17 bases lay between the germline ends. Germline lookup yields CDR1 SEHNR and CDR2 FQNEAQ (reference sequence). This CDR3 has 15 amino acids.

The J gene is TRBJ1-1, the V gene TRBV19, with TRBD1 matching over 7 bases. CDR1 and CDR2 from the germline V gene are LNHDA and SQIVND (reference sequence). The CDR3 length is 14 residues. V trimming: 6 bases; J trimming: 2 bases; junction bases outside the gene matches: 6. CDR3 nucleotide sequence: TGTGCCAGTAGCCACTACAGGGGAAACACTGAAGCTTTCTTT. It codes for CASSHYRGNTEAFF.

The V gene is TRBV29-1, the J gene TRBJ2-1; the D is unclear. CDR3 size: 11 residues. V lost 2 bases to trimming and J lost 4 bases, with 3 bases between them. CDR1 is SQVTM, CDR2 ANQGSEA, per germline. CDR3 region: CSVESYNEQFF. Here the CDR3 DNA reads TGCAGCGTTGAATCTTACAATGAGCAGTTCTTC.

In the case of this clone: Other DNA sequences in this sample translate to the same CDR3. This sequence joins TRBV2 and TRBJ2-7; TRBD1 might be the D (7 bases). Germline loops: CDR1 SNHLY, CDR2 FYNNEI. Trimming took 3 bases from V and 2 from J, leaving 11 bases between them. The CDR3 covers 14 residues. CDR3 in amino acids: CASSDQGGTYEQYF. The CDR3 region has the DNA TGTGCCAGCAGTGATCAGGGGGGTACCTACGAGCAGTACTTC.

In its sample, this clone was seen once. The chain links TRBV27 to TRBJ2-2, with a possible D match to TRBD1 (6 bases). The ends were cut back, 0 bases at V and 0 bases at J, with 17 bases in the middle. Looked up from germline, CDR1 is MNHEY and CDR2 is SMNVEV (reference sequence). The CDR3 has 19 residues. Here the CDR3 DNA reads TGTGCCAGCAGTTTATCGGGCCGGTGGGACACTGCGAACACCGGGGAGCTGTTTTTT. Protein product: CASSLSGRWDTANTGELFF.

About this clone itself: Germline is not matched at one junction end, which may reflect a read error. The chain employs TRBV7-9 and TRBJ1-1; D gene ambiguous. The germline gives CDR1 SEHNR, CDR2 FQNEAQ (reference sequence). The length of the CDR3 is 11 residues. The CDR3 loop reads CSSLTNTEAFF. The CDR3 coding sequence is TGTTCCAGTCTAACGAACACTGAAGCTTTCTTT.

This clone has only one observation. CDR3 coding DNA: TGTGCCAGCACCTATCAGGGGGCGCAGTTTAATTCACCCCTCCACTTT. Protein sequence: CASTYQGAQFNSPLHF. The rearrangement uses TRBV7-8 and TRBJ1-6; the match to TRBD1 covers 8 bases. The CDR3 contains 16 residues. Germline V gives CDR1 SGHVS, CDR2 FQNEAQ. V lost 7 bases, J lost 6 bases, and 11 bases stayed unmatched. Supplemented by reference TRBV7-8 and TRBJ1-6, the full variable domain reads GAGVSQSPRYKVAKRGQDVALRCDPISGHVSLFWYQQALGQGPEFLTYFQNEAQLDKSGLPSDRFFAERPEGSVSTLKIQRTQQEDSAVYLCASTYQGAQFNSPLHFGNGTRLTVT.

The chain couples TRBV19 to TRBJ2-6, with D unresolved. The V end lost 6 bases, the J end lost 0 bases, and 6 bases lay between the germline ends. The CDR3 runs 14 residues. Looked up from germline, CDR1 is LNHDA and CDR2 is SQIVND (reference sequence). CDR3 sequence reads: CASSDNSGANVLTF. The CDR3 DNA follows: TGTGCCAGTAGCGACAACTCTGGGGCCAACGTCCTGACTTTC.

In regard to this clone: Other DNA sequences in this specimen translate into the identical CDR3. The rearrangement links TRBV7-2 to TRBJ1-6; TRBD1 matches at 7 bases. Unmatched junction bases numbered 6, after V lost 2 bases and J lost 8 bases. CDR3 length: 15 amino acids. Germline V gene lookup returns CDR1 SGHTA and CDR2 FQGNSA. CDR3 region: CASSLFQGGYSPLHF. The DNA for the CDR3 is TGTGCCAGCAGCTTATTTCAGGGGGGATATTCACCCCTCCACTTT.

The chain recombines TRBV5-4 with TRBJ2-1; 12 bases line up with TRBD2. Trimming removed 2 bases from V and 6 bases from J; junction bases left unmatched: 6. The germline V gene encodes CDR1 SGHNT and CDR2 YYREEE (reference sequence). This CDR3 region has 16 residues. Here the CDR3 DNA reads TGTGCCAGCAGCTTATCTAGCGGGGGGGCCGTCAATGAGCAGTTCTTC. Translating it yields CASSLSSGGAVNEQFF.

A few counts support this clone. The chain links TRBV5-4 to TRBJ2-7; 14 bases are shared with TRBD2. This CDR3 region has 18 residues. Germline values: CDR1 SGHNT, CDR2 YYREEE (reference sequence). V shed 4 bases, J shed 2 bases, and the junction held 11 bases outside the gene matches. As DNA, the CDR3 is TGTGCCAGCAGCCAACGGACGGGACTAGCGGGGGCCCCCTACGAGCAGTACTTC. Translated: CASSQRTGLAGAPYEQYF.